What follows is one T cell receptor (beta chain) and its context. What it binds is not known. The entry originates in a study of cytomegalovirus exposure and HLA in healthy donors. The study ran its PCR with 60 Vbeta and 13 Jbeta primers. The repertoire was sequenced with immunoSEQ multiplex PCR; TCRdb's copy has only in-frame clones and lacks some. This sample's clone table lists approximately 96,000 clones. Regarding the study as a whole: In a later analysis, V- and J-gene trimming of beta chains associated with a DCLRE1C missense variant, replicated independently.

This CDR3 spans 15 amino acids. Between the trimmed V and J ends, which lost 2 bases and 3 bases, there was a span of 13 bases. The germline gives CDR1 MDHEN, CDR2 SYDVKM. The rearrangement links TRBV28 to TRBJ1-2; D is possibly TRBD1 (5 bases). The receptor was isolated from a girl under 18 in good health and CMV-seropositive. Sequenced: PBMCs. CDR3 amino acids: CASSLGPGSYYGYTF. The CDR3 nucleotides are TGTGCCAGCAGTTTAGGGCCAGGGTCTTACTATGGCTACACCTTC.